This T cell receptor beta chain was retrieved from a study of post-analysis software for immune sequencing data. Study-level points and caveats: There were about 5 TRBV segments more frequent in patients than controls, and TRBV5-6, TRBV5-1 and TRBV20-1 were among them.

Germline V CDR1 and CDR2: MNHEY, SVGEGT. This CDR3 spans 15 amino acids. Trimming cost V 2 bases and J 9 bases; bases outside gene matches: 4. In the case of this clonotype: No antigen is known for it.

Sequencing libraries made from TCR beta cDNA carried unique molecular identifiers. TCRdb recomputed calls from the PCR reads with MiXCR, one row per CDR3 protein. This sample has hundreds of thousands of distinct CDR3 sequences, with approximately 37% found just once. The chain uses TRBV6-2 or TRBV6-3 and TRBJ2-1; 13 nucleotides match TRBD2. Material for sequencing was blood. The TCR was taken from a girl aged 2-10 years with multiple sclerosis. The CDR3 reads CASSYGTSGKSEQFF. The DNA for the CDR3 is TGTGCCAGCAGTTACGGGACTAGCGGGAAATCTGAGCAGTTCTTC.